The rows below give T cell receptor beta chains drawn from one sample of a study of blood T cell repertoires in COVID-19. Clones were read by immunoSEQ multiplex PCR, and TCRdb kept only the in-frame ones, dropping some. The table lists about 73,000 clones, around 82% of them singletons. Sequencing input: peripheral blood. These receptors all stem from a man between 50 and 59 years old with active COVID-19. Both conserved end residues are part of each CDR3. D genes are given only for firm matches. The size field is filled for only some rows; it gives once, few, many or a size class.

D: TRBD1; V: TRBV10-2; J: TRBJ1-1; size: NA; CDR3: CASTGQANTEAFF; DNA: TGCGCCAGCACGGGACAGGCGAACACTGAAGCTTTCTTT
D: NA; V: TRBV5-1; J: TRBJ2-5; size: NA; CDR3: CASMVWGRETQYF; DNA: TGCGCCAGCATGGTCTGGGGGCGGGAGACCCAGTACTTC
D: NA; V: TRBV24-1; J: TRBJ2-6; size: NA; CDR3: CATSDPTGASGANVLTF; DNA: TGTGCCACCAGTGATCCCACAGGAGCCTCTGGGGCCAACGTCCTGACTTTC
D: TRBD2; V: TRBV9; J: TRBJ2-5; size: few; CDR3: CASSVVAGGRKTQYF; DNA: TGTGCCAGCAGCGTAGTAGCGGGAGGGCGAAAGACCCAGTACTTC
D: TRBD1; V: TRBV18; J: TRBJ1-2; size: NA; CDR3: CASSLWDRGYYGYTF; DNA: TGTGCCAGCTCACTCTGGGACAGGGGGTACTATGGCTACACCTTC
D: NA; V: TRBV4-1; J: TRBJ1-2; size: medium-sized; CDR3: CASSQGPYYGYTF; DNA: TGCGCCAGCAGCCAAGGTCCATACTATGGCTACACCTTC
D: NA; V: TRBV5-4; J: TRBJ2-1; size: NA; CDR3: CASSLDVANEQFF; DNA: TGTGCCAGCAGCTTGGACGTGGCAAATGAGCAGTTCTTC
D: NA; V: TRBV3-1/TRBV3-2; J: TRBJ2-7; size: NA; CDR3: CASSSDAGTAKEQYF; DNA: TGTGCCAGCAGCTCCGATGCGGGCACAGCAAAAGAGCAGTACTTC
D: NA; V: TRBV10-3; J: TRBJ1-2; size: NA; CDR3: CAISESKQGSGYTF; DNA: TGTGCCATCAGTGAGTCTAAACAGGGCTCTGGCTACACCTTC
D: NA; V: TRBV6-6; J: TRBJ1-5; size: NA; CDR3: CASQVTTNQPQHF; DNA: TGTGCCAGTCAGGTCACGACCAATCAGCCCCAGCATTTT
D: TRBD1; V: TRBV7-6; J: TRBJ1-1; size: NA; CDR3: CASSRGPGQIAEAFF; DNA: TGTGCCAGCAGCCGGGGTCCGGGACAGATCGCTGAAGCTTTCTTT
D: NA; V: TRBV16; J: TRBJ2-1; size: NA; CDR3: CASSLQGRGEQFF; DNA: TGTGCCAGCAGTCTTCAGGGGAGGGGGGAGCAGTTCTTC
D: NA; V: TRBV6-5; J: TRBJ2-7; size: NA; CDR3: CASRPEGFSYEQYF; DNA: TGTGCCAGCAGGCCGGAGGGATTCTCCTACGAGCAGTACTTC
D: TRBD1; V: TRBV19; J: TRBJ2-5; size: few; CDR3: CASSLTSGTGVRETQYF; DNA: TGTGCCAGTAGTCTAACCTCCGGGACAGGGGTTCGGGAGACCCAGTACTTC
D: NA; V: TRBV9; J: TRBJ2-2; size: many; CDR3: CASSVAPGADRNTGELFF; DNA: TGTGCCAGCAGCGTAGCTCCAGGGGCGGATCGAAACACCGGGGAGCTGTTTTTT
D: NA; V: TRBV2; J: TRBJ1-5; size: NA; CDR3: CASSVEQGHQPQHF; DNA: TGTGCCAGCAGTGTGGAACAGGGTCATCAGCCCCAGCATTTT
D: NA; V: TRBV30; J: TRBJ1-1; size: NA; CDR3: CAWNHIGEWKTEAFF; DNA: TGTGCCTGGAACCACATAGGGGAATGGAAAACTGAAGCTTTCTTT
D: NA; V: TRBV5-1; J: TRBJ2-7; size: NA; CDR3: CASSPTPLGEQYF; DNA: TGCGCCAGCAGCCCCACTCCCCTCGGTGAGCAGTACTTC
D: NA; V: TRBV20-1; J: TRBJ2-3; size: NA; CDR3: CSASAAHGADTQYF; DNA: TGCAGTGCTAGTGCGGCCCACGGGGCAGATACGCAGTATTTT
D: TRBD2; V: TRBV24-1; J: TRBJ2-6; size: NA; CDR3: CATSDSFGGAGANVLTF; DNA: TGTGCCACCAGTGATTCATTTGGGGGGGCTGGGGCCAACGTCCTGACTTTC